This T cell receptor beta chain emerged from a study of blood T cell repertoires in COVID-19. Study-level background: Sources were T cells, B-cell-depleted T cells, or PBMCs; the material itself was cDNA or gDNA.

In the authors' workflow: Reference gene primer amplification gave nucleated cell count estimates. Sequencing used immunoSEQ multiplex PCR; TCRdb keeps in-frame clones, though not all of them. V and J calls and clone size are given by that table; D and trimming were obtained from the DNA. The sample consists of about 62,000 clones, roughly 85% of them appearing once. In its sample, this clone was seen a few times. The germline V and J ends were trimmed by 6 bases and 1 base, with 6 bases remaining between them. CDR1 and CDR2 (germline): MNHEY, SVGAGI. There are 12 residues in the CDR3. The rearrangement joins TRBV6-5 to TRBJ1-1; D unresolved. The origin of this receptor is a woman aged 80 or older with acute or convalescent COVID-19. What was sequenced was peripheral blood. Written as DNA, the CDR3 is TGTGCCAGCAGGTCCGGGAACACTGAAGCTTTCTTT. Translating gives CASRSGNTEAFF.